These T cell receptor beta chains were read from a single sample in a study of shared clonotypes between healthy human individuals. Only in-frame clones appear in the TCRdb table, and some are missing; sequencing was by immunoSEQ multiplex PCR. The sample includes 1.6 million or so clones, less than 99% seen only once; the top ten take around 0.33%. The sample comprised naive CD4+ T cells sorted from blood. These receptors came from a man younger than 45 in good health. Both conserved end residues are part of each CDR3.

v_call: TRBV27
j_call: TRBJ1-3
cdr3_aa: CASSQGLRNTIYF

v_call: TRBV11-3
j_call: TRBJ2-1
cdr3_aa: CASLSSSYNEQFF

v_call: TRBV18
j_call: TRBJ2-5
cdr3_aa: CASSPGSQETQYF

v_call: TRBV6-5
j_call: TRBJ1-1
cdr3_aa: CASSPNRATEAFF

v_call: TRBV4-1
j_call: TRBJ2-3
cdr3_aa: CASSPQYGRATDTQYF

v_call: TRBV14
j_call: TRBJ2-5
cdr3_aa: CASRRKGGLETQYF

v_call: TRBV19
j_call: TRBJ2-2
cdr3_aa: CASSTRGFTGELFF

v_call: TRBV18
j_call: TRBJ2-7
cdr3_aa: CASSPSAPPGPEQYF

v_call: TRBV6-1
j_call: TRBJ1-3
cdr3_aa: CASSERDRVSGNTIYF

v_call: TRBV30
j_call: TRBJ2-2
cdr3_aa: CAWSSWQGAGELFF

v_call: TRBV18
j_call: TRBJ2-5
cdr3_aa: CASSPLSRVGTQYF

v_call: TRBV4-1
j_call: TRBJ1-2
cdr3_aa: CASSQTGLGYTF

v_call: TRBV28
j_call: TRBJ1-4
cdr3_aa: CASISEAFATNEKLFF

v_call: TRBV27
j_call: TRBJ2-7
cdr3_aa: CASSLGGVSYEQYF

v_call: TRBV7-2
j_call: TRBJ2-4
cdr3_aa: CASSLTQVAKNIQYF

v_call: TRBV2
j_call: TRBJ2-7
cdr3_aa: CASSDQAEQYF

v_call: TRBV7-9
j_call: TRBJ2-3
cdr3_aa: CASSPRDRVNTQYF

v_call: TRBV28
j_call: TRBJ2-1
cdr3_aa: CASTAGLAGWNEQFF

v_call: TRBV10-2
j_call: TRBJ2-1
cdr3_aa: CASSEWASGRARNEQFF

v_call: TRBV7-8
j_call: TRBJ1-5
cdr3_aa: CASSLTVLEPQHF

v_call: TRBV2
j_call: TRBJ1-1
cdr3_aa: CASNLDGPKGAFF

v_call: TRBV6-1
j_call: TRBJ2-7
cdr3_aa: CASRALGGAYEQYF

v_call: TRBV7-9
j_call: TRBJ1-4
cdr3_aa: CASSTIFGGDEKLFF

v_call: TRBV29-1
j_call: TRBJ2-2
cdr3_aa: CSVRLAVNTGELFF

v_call: TRBV11-2
j_call: TRBJ1-1
cdr3_aa: CASSLEPANTEAFF

v_call: TRBV11-2
j_call: TRBJ2-3
cdr3_aa: CASSLGTSGSSDTQYF

v_call: TRBV28
j_call: TRBJ1-2
cdr3_aa: CAGGQGENYGYTF

v_call: TRBV28
j_call: TRBJ2-7
cdr3_aa: CASSLVFRQGASYEQYF

v_call: TRBV9
j_call: TRBJ2-1
cdr3_aa: CASSVVLAGSRNEQFF

v_call: TRBV2
j_call: TRBJ2-6
cdr3_aa: CASRTDSGANVLTF

v_call: TRBV5-1
j_call: TRBJ2-7
cdr3_aa: CASSLDVAYEQYF

v_call: TRBV5-4
j_call: TRBJ2-1
cdr3_aa: CASSGEVALTSEQFF

v_call: TRBV28
j_call: TRBJ2-7
cdr3_aa: CASSSLQIYEQYF

v_call: TRBV7-9
j_call: TRBJ2-2
cdr3_aa: CASSSSPGLADTGELFF

v_call: TRBV9
j_call: TRBJ2-5
cdr3_aa: CASSVGLPGLETQYF

v_call: TRBV6-5
j_call: TRBJ1-1
cdr3_aa: CASSYNGRAFF

v_call: TRBV6-5
j_call: TRBJ2-3
cdr3_aa: CASSTLAASTDTQYF

v_call: TRBV6-1
j_call: TRBJ1-2
cdr3_aa: CASSEIGFIDGYTF

v_call: TRBV27
j_call: TRBJ1-2
cdr3_aa: CASKKTRVLNYGYTF

v_call: TRBV2
j_call: TRBJ1-5
cdr3_aa: CASRRQGNSNQPQHF

v_call: TRBV5-1
j_call: TRBJ2-1
cdr3_aa: CASSLDASGGEQFF

v_call: TRBV14
j_call: TRBJ1-3
cdr3_aa: CASSPSGNTIYF

v_call: TRBV30
j_call: TRBJ2-2
cdr3_aa: CAWSATGTGETGELFF

v_call: TRBV18
j_call: TRBJ2-7
cdr3_aa: CASTLGLAGAYEQYF

v_call: TRBV11-3
j_call: TRBJ2-5
cdr3_aa: CASSLGFSGREETQYF

v_call: TRBV5-1
j_call: TRBJ2-1
cdr3_aa: CASSLDGTLGNEQFF

v_call: TRBV18
j_call: TRBJ2-1
cdr3_aa: CASSPLAGDLNEQFF